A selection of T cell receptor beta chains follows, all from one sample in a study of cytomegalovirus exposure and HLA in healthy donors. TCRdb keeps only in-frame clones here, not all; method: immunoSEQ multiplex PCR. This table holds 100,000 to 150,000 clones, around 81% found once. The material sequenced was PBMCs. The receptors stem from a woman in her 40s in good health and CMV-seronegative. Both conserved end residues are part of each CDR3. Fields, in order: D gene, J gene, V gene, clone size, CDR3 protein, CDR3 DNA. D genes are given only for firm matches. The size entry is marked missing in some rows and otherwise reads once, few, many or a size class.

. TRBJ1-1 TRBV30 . CAWSVNAAAAFF TGTGCCTGGAGTGTAAACGCCGCTGCGGCTTTCTTT
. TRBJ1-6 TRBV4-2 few CASSQDSNSPLHF TGTGCCAGCAGCCAAGACAGTAATTCACCCCTCCACTTT
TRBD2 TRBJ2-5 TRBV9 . CASSVGERGPLETQYF TGTGCCAGCAGCGTAGGCGAGCGGGGACCCTTGGAGACCCAGTACTTC
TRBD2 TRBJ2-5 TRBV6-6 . CASSGTSGQETQYF TGTGCCAGCAGTGGGACTAGCGGCCAAGAGACCCAGTACTTC
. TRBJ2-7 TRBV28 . CASSLKGSEQYF TGTGCCAGCAGTTTAAAGGGGTCAGAGCAGTACTTC
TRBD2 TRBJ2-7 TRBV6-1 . CASSRTSGGLYEQYF TGTGCCAGCAGTAGGACTAGCGGGGGTCTATACGAGCAGTACTTC
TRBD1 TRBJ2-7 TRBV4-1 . CASSQAPTGSGSEQYF TGCGCCAGCAGCCAAGCCCCGACAGGGTCAGGGAGCGAGCAGTACTTC
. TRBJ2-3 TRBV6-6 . CASSYLGGVADTQYF TGTGCCAGCAGTTATCTAGGGGGGGTGGCAGATACGCAGTATTTT
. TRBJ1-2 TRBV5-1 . CASSSTDSRNGYTF TGCGCCAGCAGCAGTACGGACAGCCGGAATGGCTACACCTTC
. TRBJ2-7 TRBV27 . CASGRIQLDSSYEQYF TGTGCCAGTGGACGGATTCAATTGGACAGCTCCTACGAGCAGTACTTC
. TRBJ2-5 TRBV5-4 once CASSSQGPRETQYF TGTGCCAGCAGCTCGCAAGGCCCTAGGGAGACCCAGTACTTC
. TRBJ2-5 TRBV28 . CASSHEWEETQYF TGTGCCAGCAGTCACGAGTGGGAGGAGACCCAATACTTC
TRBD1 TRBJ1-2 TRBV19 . CASSGQGAYGYTF TGTGCCAGTAGTGGACAGGGGGCGTATGGCTACACCTTC
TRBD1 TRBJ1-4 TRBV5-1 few CASSTGTGTPNEKLFF TGCGCCAGCAGCACGGGGACAGGGACGCCTAATGAAAAACTGTTTTTT
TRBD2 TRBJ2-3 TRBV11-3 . CASSARTSGSTDTQYF TGTGCCAGCAGCGCTCGGACTAGCGGGAGCACAGATACGCAGTATTTT
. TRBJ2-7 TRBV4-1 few CASSQGQGGIYEQYF TGCGCCAGCAGCCAAGGACAGGGAGGAATCTACGAGCAGTACTTC
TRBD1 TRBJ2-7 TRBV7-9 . CASSPGQVPYEQYF TGTGCCAGCAGCCCGGGACAGGTACCCTACGAGCAGTACTTC
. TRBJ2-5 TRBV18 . CASSYRDQETQYF TGTGCCAGCTCATACCGAGATCAAGAGACCCAGTACTTC
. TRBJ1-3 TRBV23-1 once CASSLPKTLTGGNTIYF TGCGCCAGCAGTCTTCCAAAGACTCTCACGGGTGGAAACACCATATATTTT
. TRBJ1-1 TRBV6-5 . CASRQTWQARGAFF TGTGCCAGCAGACAAACATGGCAGGCCAGGGGAGCTTTCTTT
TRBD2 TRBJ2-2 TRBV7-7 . CASIPLGGAGGSGTTGELFF TGTGCTAGCATCCCGTTGGGCGGAGCGGGAGGGTCCGGTACGACCGGGGAGCTGTTTTTT
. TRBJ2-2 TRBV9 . CASTGQNTGELFF TGTGCCAGCACCGGACAGAACACCGGGGAGCTGTTTTTT
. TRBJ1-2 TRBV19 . CASSIGRGLRDGYTF TGTGCCAGTAGTATTGGCCGGGGACTAAGGGATGGCTACACCTTC
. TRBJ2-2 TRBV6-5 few CASREEGRTGELFF TGTGCCAGCAGGGAGGAAGGGAGGACCGGGGAGCTGTTTTTT
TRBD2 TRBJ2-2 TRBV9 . CASSVTLRGRSTGELFF TGTGCCAGCAGCGTCACCCTCCGCGGGAGGAGCACCGGGGAGCTGTTTTTT
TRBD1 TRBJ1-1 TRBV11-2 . CASSPETGGVAFF TGTGCCAGCAGCCCAGAGACAGGGGGGGTAGCTTTCTTT
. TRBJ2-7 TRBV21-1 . CASSQRTGDRGTYEQYF TGTGCCAGCAGCCAACGCACCGGGGACAGGGGGACTTACGAGCAGTACTTC
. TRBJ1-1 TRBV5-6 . CASSLLGSRTEAFF TGTGCCAGCAGCTTGTTGGGCAGCCGTACTGAAGCTTTCTTT
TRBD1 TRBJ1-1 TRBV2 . CASRTGGNTEAFF TGTGCCAGCAGGACAGGGGGGAACACTGAAGCTTTCTTT
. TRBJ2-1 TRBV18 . CASSPIGRVSYNEQFF TGTGCCAGCTCACCAATTGGCAGGGTTTCCTACAATGAGCAGTTCTTC
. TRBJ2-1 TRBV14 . CASSQGEYNEQFF TGTGCCAGCAGCCAAGGGGAGTACAATGAGCAGTTCTTC
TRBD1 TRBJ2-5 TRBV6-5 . CASRDRVETQYF TGTGCCAGCAGAGACAGGGTGGAGACCCAGTACTTC
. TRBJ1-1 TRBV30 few CAWSVDTEAFF TGTGCCTGGAGTGTCGACACTGAAGCTTTCTTT
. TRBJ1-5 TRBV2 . CASSEERPGGNQPQHF TGTGCCAGCAGTGAAGAACGCCCAGGGGGCAATCAGCCCCAGCATTTT
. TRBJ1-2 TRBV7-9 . CASSLGQVGGGYTF TGTGCCAGCAGCTTAGGACAGGTCGGTGGTGGCTACACCTTC
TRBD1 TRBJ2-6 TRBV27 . CASSLYGQGAAGANVLTF TGTGCCAGCAGTTTATACGGACAGGGGGCCGCTGGGGCCAACGTCCTGACTTTC
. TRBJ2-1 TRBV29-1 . CSVGPSAGRVGGEQFF TGCAGCGTTGGCCCCTCGGCGGGCAGGGTCGGGGGTGAGCAGTTCTTC
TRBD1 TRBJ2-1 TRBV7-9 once CASSFPGRGLYNEQFF TGTGCCAGCAGCTTCCCAGGCAGGGGGCTGTACAATGAGCAGTTCTTC
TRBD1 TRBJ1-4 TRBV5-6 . CASSSTGEIGEKLFF TGTGCCAGCAGCTCCACAGGGGAAATCGGCGAAAAACTGTTTTTT
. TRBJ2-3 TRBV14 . CASSPSGTDTQYF TGTGCCAGCAGCCCGTCCGGCACAGATACGCAGTATTTT
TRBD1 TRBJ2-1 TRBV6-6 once CASGSGTGDREQFF TGTGCCAGCGGTTCAGGGACAGGGGATCGAGAGCAGTTCTTC
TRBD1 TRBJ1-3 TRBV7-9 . CASSPPGGNTIYF TGTGCCAGCAGCCCCCCAGGGGGGAACACCATATATTTT
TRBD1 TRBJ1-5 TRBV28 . CASSLWSGGNQPQHF TGTGCCAGCAGTTTATGGTCAGGGGGAAATCAGCCCCAGCATTTT
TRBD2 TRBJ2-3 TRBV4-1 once CASSQGTSGGASTDTQYF TGCGCCAGCAGCCAAGGGACTAGCGGGGGGGCTAGCACAGATACGCAGTATTTT
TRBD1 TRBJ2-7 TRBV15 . CATSRDSDREDEQYF TGTGCCACCAGCAGAGATTCGGACAGGGAGGACGAGCAGTACTTC
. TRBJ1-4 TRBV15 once CATSRSTPARANEKLFF TGTGCCACCAGCAGATCGACCCCGGCGCGGGCTAATGAAAAACTGTTTTTT
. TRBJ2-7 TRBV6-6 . CASSYETDSYEQYF TGTGCCAGCAGTTACGAGACAGACTCCTACGAGCAGTACTTC
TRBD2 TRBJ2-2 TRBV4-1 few CASSQLAGGPTGELFF TGCGCCAGCAGCCAACTAGCGGGGGGTCCCACCGGGGAGCTGTTTTTT
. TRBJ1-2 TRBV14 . CASSQVDTSYGYTF TGTGCCAGCAGCCAAGTAGACACCTCCTATGGCTACACCTTC
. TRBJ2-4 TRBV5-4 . CASSLAAGWENIQYF TGTGCCAGCAGCTTGGCCGCGGGCTGGGAAAACATTCAGTACTTC
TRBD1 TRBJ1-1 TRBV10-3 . CATSETGDTEAFF TGTGCCACCTCCGAGACAGGGGACACTGAAGCTTTCTTT
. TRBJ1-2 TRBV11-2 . CASSSPRSGFDGYTF TGTGCCAGCAGCTCACCTCGGTCGGGGTTCGATGGCTACACCTTC
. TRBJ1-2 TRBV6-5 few CASSFDGNYGYTF TGTGCCAGCAGTTTCGACGGGAACTATGGCTACACCTTC